Described below is a single T cell receptor beta chain sequence and its context. What it binds is not known. This specimen belongs to a study of cytomegalovirus exposure and HLA in healthy donors. Study context: A preliminary data release comprised around 90 million unique TCRs obtained from HLA-typed donors.

The CDR3 is 17 amino acids. Broader study findings: A later analysis reportedly identified an Asian-associated ancestry cluster as carrying fewer N-insertions than the approximately 670-donor mean. Another analysis was done later, and it associated 17,000 or so TCR beta sequences with HLA alleles at 0.05 false discovery rate. Productive status was seen about 87% or about 30% of the time for most TCR beta V segments in an earlier analysis.

The PCR was carried out with 60 Vbeta primers and 13 Jbeta primers. Profiling relied on immunoSEQ multiplex PCR, and the TCRdb table lists in-frame clones only, not all of them. Of approximately 120,000 clones listed, 81% are singletons. The TCR originated in a man aged 18 to 30 in good health and CMV-seronegative. The rearrangement joins TRBV12-2 to TRBJ2-7; TRBD2 was called by the table and not checked on the DNA. TRBV12-2 constitutes a pseudogene. The sequencing sample was made of PBMCs. The CDR3 spells CASRSPTWRRSSYEQYF. The CDR3 coding sequence is TGTGCAAGTCGCTCCCCAACCTGGCGGAGGAGCTCCTACGAGCAGTACTTC.